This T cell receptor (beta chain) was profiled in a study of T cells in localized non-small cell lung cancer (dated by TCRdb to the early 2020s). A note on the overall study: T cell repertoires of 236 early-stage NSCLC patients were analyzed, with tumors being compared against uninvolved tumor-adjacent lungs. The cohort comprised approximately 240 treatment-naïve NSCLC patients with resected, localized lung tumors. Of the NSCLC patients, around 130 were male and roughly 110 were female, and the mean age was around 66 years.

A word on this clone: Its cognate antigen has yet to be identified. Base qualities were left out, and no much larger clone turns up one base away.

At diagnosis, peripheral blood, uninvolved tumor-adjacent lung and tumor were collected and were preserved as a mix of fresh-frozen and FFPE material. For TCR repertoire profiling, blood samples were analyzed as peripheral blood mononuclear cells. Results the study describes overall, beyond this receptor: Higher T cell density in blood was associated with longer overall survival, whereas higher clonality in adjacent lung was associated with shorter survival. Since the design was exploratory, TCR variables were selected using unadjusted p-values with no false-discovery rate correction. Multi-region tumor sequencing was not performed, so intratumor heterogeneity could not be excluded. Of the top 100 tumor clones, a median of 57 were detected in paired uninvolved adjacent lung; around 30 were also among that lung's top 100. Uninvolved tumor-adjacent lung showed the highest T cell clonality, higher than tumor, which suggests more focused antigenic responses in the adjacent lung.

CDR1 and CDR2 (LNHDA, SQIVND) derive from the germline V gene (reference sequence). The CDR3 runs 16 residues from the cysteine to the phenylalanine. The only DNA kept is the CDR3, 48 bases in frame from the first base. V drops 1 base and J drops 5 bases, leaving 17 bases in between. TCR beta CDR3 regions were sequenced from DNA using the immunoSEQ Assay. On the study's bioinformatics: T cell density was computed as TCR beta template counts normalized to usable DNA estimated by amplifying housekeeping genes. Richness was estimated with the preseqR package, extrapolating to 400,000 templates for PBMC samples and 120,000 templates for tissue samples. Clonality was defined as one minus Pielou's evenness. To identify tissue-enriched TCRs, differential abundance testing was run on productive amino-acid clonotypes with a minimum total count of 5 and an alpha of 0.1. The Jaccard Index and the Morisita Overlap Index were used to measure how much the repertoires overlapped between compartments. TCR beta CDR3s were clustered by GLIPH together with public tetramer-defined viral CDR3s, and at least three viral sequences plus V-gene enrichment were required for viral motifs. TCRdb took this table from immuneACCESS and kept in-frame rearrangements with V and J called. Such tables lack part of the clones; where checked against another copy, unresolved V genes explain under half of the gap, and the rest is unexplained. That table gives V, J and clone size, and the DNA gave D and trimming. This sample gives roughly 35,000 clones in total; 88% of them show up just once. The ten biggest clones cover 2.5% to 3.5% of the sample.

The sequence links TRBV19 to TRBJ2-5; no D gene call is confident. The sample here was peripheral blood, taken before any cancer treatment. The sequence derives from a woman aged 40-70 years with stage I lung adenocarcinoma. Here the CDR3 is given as CASSIGGNALSETQYF. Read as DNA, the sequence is TGTGCCAGTAGTATAGGTGGAAACGCCCTTTCGGAGACCCAGTACTTC.